Listed here are 15 T cell receptor beta chains from one sample, sequenced in a study of blood T cell repertoires in COVID-19. Profiled with immunoSEQ multiplex PCR; TCRdb holds only in-frame clones, not every one. The repertoire has around 74,000 clones, roughly nine tenths of them found once; the top ten carry about 15%. Sequenced sample: peripheral blood. The source of these receptors is a woman older than 75 with active or convalescent COVID-19.

V usage is TRBV7-2 and J usage is TRBJ2-7; no firm D call. Trimming left V 3 bases short and J 4 bases short, with 10 bases between. This CDR3 is built from 13 residues. The V gene's germline CDR1 is SGHTA and CDR2 FQGNSA. CDR3 amino acids: CASSLGRAYEQYF. The CDR3, as DNA: TGTGCCAGCAGCTTGGGCAGAGCTTACGAGCAGTACTTC.

The chain carries TRBV4-2 and TRBJ1-5; D gene uncertain. Deletions cut 2 bases from V and 6 bases from J, with 11 bases between. There are 14 residues in the CDR3. Germline V gene sequence: CDR1 LGHNA, CDR2 YNFKEQ. This chain's CDR3 is CASSQPGVSQPQHF. CDR3 DNA sequence: TGTGCCAGCAGCCAACCCGGGGTATCTCAGCCCCAGCATTTT.

The chain links TRBV28 to TRBJ2-3, with 12 nucleotides matching TRBD2. The CDR3 runs 17 residues. In germline, CDR1 is MDHEN, CDR2 SYDVKM. Trimming at V came to 6 bases and at J to 7 bases, leaving 14 bases not matched to a gene. The DNA of the CDR3 is TGTGCCAGCAGGACGCTAGCGGGGGGGCAAGGCGGGAATACGCAGTATTTT. Its translation is CASRTLAGGQGGNTQYF.

J is TRBJ2-7 and V is TRBV4-2; 14 bases match TRBD2. Trimming took 0 bases from V and 1 from J; bases not matched to a gene: 2. CDR1 is LGHNA and CDR2 is YNFKEQ in the germline V gene. The CDR3 extends over 17 amino acids. The DNA for the CDR3 is TGTGCCAGCAGCCAAGAGGGACTAGCGGGGGTGTCCTACGAGCAGTACTTC. Protein: CASSQEGLAGVSYEQYF.

The chain recombines TRBV19 with TRBJ2-3, with D possibly matching TRBD1 (5 bases). The germline V gene encodes CDR1 LNHDA and CDR2 SQIVND (reference sequence). Trimming shortened V by 10 bases and J by 6 bases, and 11 bases separated the two germline ends. The CDR3 covers 11 residues. The CDR3 spells CATTKGDTQYF. The CDR3 region has the DNA TGTGCCACTACGAAGGGGGATACGCAGTATTTT.

The chain links TRBV28 to TRBJ2-5, with 7 bases that match TRBD2. Germline values: CDR1 MDHEN, CDR2 SYDVKM. The V gene end was trimmed by 7 bases and the J gene end by 3 bases; junction bases not matched to a gene: 5. This CDR3 contains 13 residues. CDR3 protein: CASTPRGEETQYF. As DNA, the CDR3 is TGTGCCAGCACCCCTCGGGGGGAAGAGACCCAGTACTTC. Based on the CDR3 plus reference TRBV28 and TRBJ2-5, the full variable domain is DVKVTQSSRYLVKRTGEKVFLECVQDMDHENMFWYRQDPGLGLRLIYFSYDVKMKEKGDIPEGYSVSREKKERFSLILESASTNQTSMYLCASTPRGEETQYFGPGTRLLVL.

The chain combines TRBV19 with TRBJ1-5; D might be TRBD1 (6 bases). The CDR3 contains 15 residues. From germline, CDR1 is LNHDA and CDR2 SQIVND (reference sequence). V gave up 5 bases and J gave up 3 bases, with 14 bases separating them. The CDR3: CASSGVQGPNQPQHF. CDR3 bases: TGTGCCAGTAGTGGGGTACAGGGTCCCAATCAGCCCCAGCATTTT.

The V call is TRBV2, the J call TRBJ2-1; 9 nucleotides agree with TRBD1. CDR1 is SNHLY and CDR2 is FYNNEI in the germline V gene. V shed 1 base, J shed 8 bases, and the junction held 6 bases outside the gene matches. CDR3 size: 15 residues. CDR3 region: CASSEERTGVYEQFF. CDR3 nucleotides: TGTGCCAGCAGTGAAGAGAGGACAGGGGTTTATGAGCAGTTCTTC.

The V gene is TRBV9, the J gene TRBJ1-6; 7 nucleotides align to TRBD1. CDR1 is SGDLS and CDR2 is YYNGEE in the germline V gene. Unmatched junction bases numbered 7, after V lost 0 bases and J lost 10 bases. This CDR3 contains 15 residues. The CDR3 DNA reads TGTGCCAGCAGCGTAGGCAAAGGGGGCGCGTCACCCCTCCACTTT. It encodes CASSVGKGGASPLHF.

The chain employs TRBV27 and TRBJ1-5; D is perhaps TRBD1 (5 bases). CDR1 MNHEY and CDR2 SMNVEV come from the germline V gene (reference sequence). This CDR3 region has 15 residues. The V gene lost 3 bases and the J gene lost 6 bases, with 15 bases spanning the gap. CDR3 sequence reads: CASSFGQGRTQPQHF. The DNA of the CDR3 is TGTGCCAGCAGTTTTGGGCAGGGAAGAACTCAGCCCCAGCATTTT.

The V and J genes are TRBV6-5 and TRBJ1-2; perhaps TRBD1 as D (5 bases). V lost 6 bases, J lost 2 bases, and 10 bases lay in between. Germline CDR1 and CDR2: MNHEY and SVGAGI. CDR3 size: 13 residues. CDR3 DNA sequence: TGTGCCAGCAGGCCACAGGACAACTATGGCTACACCTTC. It is translated as CASRPQDNYGYTF.

The gene calls are TRBV4-1 and TRBJ2-5, with 9 bases that match TRBD2. J was trimmed by 4 bases and V by 0 bases; bases with no gene match: 6. The CDR3 totals 16 residues. The germline CDR1 and CDR2 sequences are MGHRA and YSYEKL. The CDR3 protein is CASSQDGRGGRETQYF. DNA for the CDR3: TGCGCCAGCAGCCAAGATGGGCGGGGGGGCCGAGAGACCCAGTACTTC.

The chain recombines TRBV28 with TRBJ2-7; a possible D gene is TRBD1 (6 bases). Germline loops: CDR1 MDHEN, CDR2 SYDVKM. The CDR3 sequence is 15 residues long. V lost 2 bases, J lost 4 bases, and 15 bases lay in between. The CDR3 DNA reads TGTGCCAGCAGTTTACTACTGACAGGAGGATACGAGCAGTACTTC. Protein sequence: CASSLLLTGGYEQYF.

The V gene is TRBV2, the J gene TRBJ1-6; 7 positions agree with TRBD1. Germline V gene data show CDR1 as SNHLY and CDR2 as FYNNEI. The CDR3 totals 17 residues. The J segment lost 0 bases and the V segment lost 6 bases, leaving 8 bases of the junction unmatched. CDR3 in amino acids: CASRTGDSGSYNSPLHF. DNA for the CDR3: TGTGCCAGCAGGACGGGGGACAGCGGCTCCTATAATTCACCCCTCCACTTT.

The chain is built from TRBV7-2 and TRBJ2-5, with TRBD2 as a possible D gene (7 bases). V dropped 2 bases and J dropped 2 bases, with 9 bases sitting between them. The germline V gene encodes CDR1 SGHTA and CDR2 FQGNSA. The CDR3 is 14 amino acids. CDR3 sequence reads: CASSLRGAQETQYF. The CDR3 bases are TGTGCCAGCAGCTTACGGGGGGCACAAGAGACCCAGTACTTC. Variable domain in full (rest from reference TRBV7-2 and TRBJ2-5): GAGVSQSPSNKVTEKGKDVELRCDPISGHTALYWYRQSLGQGLEFLIYFQGNSAPDKSGLPSDRFSAERTGGSVSTLTIQRTQQEDSAVYLCASSLRGAQETQYFGPGTRLLVL.